The next 9 T cell receptor beta chains were all read from a single sample in a study of blood T cell repertoires in COVID-19. Assay used: immunoSEQ multiplex PCR; TCRdb lists only in-frame clones, some missing. In the table there are approximately 120,000 clones, approximately 81% of which are singletons. The sequencing input was peripheral blood. These receptors originate from a man aged 35 to 55 with active or convalescent COVID-19.

This clone rates as medium-sized. The J gene is TRBJ2-4, the V gene TRBV11-2, with TRBD2 matching over 12 bases. This CDR3 has 15 amino acids. Germline V gene sequence: CDR1 SGHAT, CDR2 FQNNGV. J was trimmed by 6 bases and V by 5 bases; bases with no gene match: 5. The DNA of the CDR3 is TGTGCCAGCAGCATTGGACTAGCGGGGAGAAACATTCAGTACTTC. Translated, it gives CASSIGLAGRNIQYF.

The gene calls are TRBV10-3 and TRBJ1-1; D is unresolved. This CDR3 contains 11 residues. Trimming cost V 10 bases and J 5 bases, with 11 bases left between them. Germline CDR1 is ENHRY and CDR2 is SYGVKD. The CDR3 nucleotides read TGTGCCACCACTAGTGATACTGAAGCTTTCTTT. Its translation is CATTSDTEAFF.

The chain combines TRBV5-1 with TRBJ1-3, with D possibly being TRBD1 (5 bases). This CDR3 contains 12 residues. The V end was cut by 0 bases, the J end by 7 bases, with 5 bases between. Germline V gives CDR1 SGHRS, CDR2 YFSETQ. CDR3: CASSLEGNTIYF. The CDR3 DNA is TGCGCCAGCAGCTTGGAGGGGAACACCATATATTTT.

The chain links TRBV7-3 to TRBJ2-5; D call uncertain. V was shortened by 4 bases and J by 7 bases, with 13 bases between the two germline ends. This CDR3 contains 13 residues. Germline V gene data show CDR1 as SGHTA and CDR2 as FQGTGA. CDR3 sequence reads: CASSSSKTGTQYF. The CDR3 DNA reads TGTGCCAGCAGCTCATCGAAAACCGGGACCCAGTACTTC. The full variable domain, completed using reference TRBV7-3 and TRBJ2-5, is GAGVSQTPSNKVTEKGKYVELRCDPISGHTALYWYRQSLGQGPEFLIYFQGTGAADDSGLPNDRFFAVRPEGSVSTLKIQRTERGDSAVYLCASSSSKTGTQYFGPGTRLLVL.

This rearrangement joins TRBV6-6 to TRBJ1-5; D possibly corresponds to TRBD1 (5 bases). The germline V and J ends were trimmed by 4 bases and 11 bases, with 15 bases remaining between them. From germline, CDR1 is MNHNY and CDR2 SVGAGI (reference sequence). This CDR3 contains 13 residues. This chain's CDR3 is CASSLSEPGAQHF. CDR3 DNA sequence: TGTGCCAGCAGTTTGTCAGAGCCGGGGGCCCAGCATTTT.

The V and J genes are TRBV7-3 and TRBJ2-7; tentatively, D is TRBD2 (5 bases). The germline CDR1 and CDR2 sequences are SGHTA and FQGTGA. The CDR3 is 13 amino acids. Deletions cut 0 bases from V and 6 bases from J, with 9 bases between. The CDR3, as DNA: TGTGCCAGCAGCTTAACGAGGGAGACCGAGCAGTACTTC. Encoded protein: CASSLTRETEQYF.

CDR3 loop: CASSFLGTSGYEQYF. DNA of the CDR3: TGTGCCAGCAGTTTCTTAGGGACTAGCGGGTACGAGCAGTACTTC. The chain couples TRBV28 to TRBJ2-7; 12 nucleotides agree with TRBD2. J was trimmed by 4 bases and V by 3 bases; bases with no gene match: 4. This CDR3 contains 15 residues. Germline V gene data show CDR1 as MDHEN and CDR2 as SYDVKM.

This chain joins TRBV20-1 and TRBJ1-4, with D hard to call. Germline lookup yields CDR1 DFQATT and CDR2 SNEGSKA (reference sequence). This CDR3 contains 11 residues. Trimming left V 5 bases short and J 8 bases short, with 9 bases between. In DNA form, the CDR3 reads TGCAGTGCTCCACAGACCGAAAAACTGTTTTTT. It codes for CSAPQTEKLFF.

The chain links TRBV7-3 to TRBJ2-7, with D possibly being TRBD2 (6 bases). V was clipped by 4 bases and J by 7 bases, with 20 bases between them. Per germline, CDR1 SGHTA and CDR2 FQGTGA. The CDR3 spans 15 residues. Here the CDR3 DNA reads TGTGCCAGCAGCTCGAGTCCGGGACTGCCTGAGGAGCAGTACTTC. Amino acids: CASSSSPGLPEEQYF.